This TCR beta chain came from a study of response to subunit inactivated influenza vaccine. Study outcomes and limitations: Few additional T cells are recruited per seasonal influenza vaccination, authors suggested.

Concerning this clonotype itself: The target antigen is unknown.

Trimming removed 6 bases from V and 6 bases from J, with 13 bases in between. The CDR3 has 13 residues. From germline, CDR1 is SGHRS and CDR2 YFSETQ. TCRdb independently ran MiXCR on the RT-PCR reads; one entry per CDR3 protein. The sample lists roughly 710,000 distinct CDR3 sequences; less than 15% were seen once. The TCR sequence derives from a man aged 50 to 60 who received an inactivated influenza vaccine. The sequenced sample was PBMCs from blood, obtained 14 to 15 days before vaccination. The V call is TRBV5-1, the J call TRBJ2-1; TRBD1 might be the D (6 bases). Here the CDR3 DNA reads TGCGCCAGCAATTTGGGGGCCGGCAATGAGCAGTTCTTC. This gives the protein CASNLGAGNEQFF.